This T cell receptor (beta chain) was observed in a study of PD-1 blockade in classical Hodgkin lymphoma. Across the study: It was nivolumab at 3 mg/kg, given intravenously every 2 weeks, that patients received. Study results and limitations: Newly diagnosed patients had baseline TCR diversity that was reportedly lower than that of healthy donors. Causes of the repertoire differences remain undefined, possibly disease activity or prior therapy.

Clones were read by immunoSEQ multiplex PCR, and TCRdb kept only the in-frame ones, dropping some. The profile covers fewer than 4,500 clones, with approximately 67% appearing a single time and around 26% taken by the ten largest. The time point was: cycle 4 day 1 (C4D1), after 6 weeks of nivolumab. Each patient relapsed following autologous stem cell transplantation, and prior brentuximab vedotin exposure differed. By magnetic negative selection, CD8+ T cells were isolated from the thawed PBMCs. This clone came up a few times. Its antigen is unknown. The CDR3 totals 16 residues. CDR1 and CDR2 from the germline V gene are SGHKS and YYEKEE (reference sequence). With 4 bases removed from V and 2 bases from J, the gap between germline ends came to 16 bases.

The chain employs TRBV5-5 and TRBJ1-5; D is unresolved. The source is a human donor with classical Hodgkin lymphoma. Here the sequenced sample was CD8+ T cells from blood, taken before the fourth cycle of nivolumab. CDR3 protein: CASSRELSPRNQPQHF. The CDR3 DNA sequence: TGTGCCAGCAGCAGGGAATTGTCGCCTCGCAATCAGCCCCAGCATTTT.